This is a list of T cell receptor beta chains from one sample in a study of blood T cell repertoires in COVID-19. Libraries were prepared by immunoSEQ multiplex PCR; TCRdb keeps only in-frame clonotypes and omits some of them. The repertoire holds about 29,000 clones, with 80% to 90% as singletons. Sequencing input: peripheral blood. The receptors here all came from a woman older than 75 with COVID-19, enrolled during active disease. Both conserved end residues are part of each CDR3. Clone size is shown for a subset of rows, as once, few, many or a class of expanded clone.

>TRBV5-1|NA|TRBJ2-3
CASRNSGGAPDTQYF
>TRBV3-1/TRBV3-2|NA|TRBJ1-1
CASSPAGGESEAFF
>TRBV19|NA|TRBJ1-1
CASNLGGYTEAFF
>TRBV9|once|TRBJ2-3
CASSEKNRVGSDTQYF
>TRBV27|NA|TRBJ2-5
CASSAGTGIETQYF
>TRBV18|NA|TRBJ1-4
CASSPGSNEKLFF
>TRBV11-1|NA|TRBJ1-4
CASSSGTGGEKLFF
>TRBV30|NA|TRBJ1-1
CAWSLGQGNTEAFF
>TRBV10-3|NA|TRBJ2-2
CAIRRDRATGELFF
>TRBV2|NA|TRBJ1-5
CASSRGTANQPQHF
>TRBV5-5|few|TRBJ1-2
CASSFWDRGGGYTF
>TRBV6-2/TRBV6-3|NA|TRBJ2-3
CASSKHRVMSTDTQYF
>TRBV3-1/TRBV3-2|NA|TRBJ2-2
CASTMEAGGPGELFF
>TRBV5-1|NA|TRBJ1-1
CASSSRADTEAFF
>TRBV7-2|NA|TRBJ1-1
CASSSATGALRMNTEAFF
>TRBV30|NA|TRBJ1-5
CAWSGGGLNQPQHF
>TRBV11-2|NA|TRBJ2-6
CASSRAGTDSVLTF
>TRBV19|NA|TRBJ2-1
CASSIGGGSYNEQFF
>TRBV27|once|TRBJ1-6
CASSTLGGGNSPLHF
>TRBV5-8|NA|TRBJ1-2
CASSLVGAPKADGYTF
>TRBV5-1|NA|TRBJ2-7
CASSGSGGSYEQYF
>TRBV5-6|NA|TRBJ1-3
CASSLPLWVRGGSGNTIYF
>TRBV27|NA|TRBJ2-7
CASSFRQGMSEQYF
>TRBV7-2|NA|TRBJ2-2
CASSFPGGQGPSGELFF